This T cell receptor beta chain appears in the sequencing data of a study of T cells in Graves' hyperthyroidism and ophthalmopathy. Germline values: CDR1 SNHLY, CDR2 FYNNEI. The CDR3 runs to 14 residues. V dropped 7 bases and J dropped 4 bases, with 14 bases sitting between them. This clonotype was recorded at least ten times. TCR beta CDR3 regions were amplified from RNA. First-round RT-PCR targeting the TCR CDR3 was performed with the HTBI primer set. MiXCR was run by TCRdb on the multiplex PCR reads, yielding one entry per CDR3 protein. The sample contains around 280,000 distinct CDR3 sequences, approximately 13% of which appear only once.

Sequences were obtained from blood. The source is a woman aged 40-49 years with Graves' hyperthyroidism. This sequence joins TRBV2 and TRBJ1-5; no reliable D call. CDR3 nucleotide sequence: TGTGCCAGCAAAGAACCCCTAGCGAATCAGCCCCAGCATTTT. Translated, it gives CASKEPLANQPQHF.